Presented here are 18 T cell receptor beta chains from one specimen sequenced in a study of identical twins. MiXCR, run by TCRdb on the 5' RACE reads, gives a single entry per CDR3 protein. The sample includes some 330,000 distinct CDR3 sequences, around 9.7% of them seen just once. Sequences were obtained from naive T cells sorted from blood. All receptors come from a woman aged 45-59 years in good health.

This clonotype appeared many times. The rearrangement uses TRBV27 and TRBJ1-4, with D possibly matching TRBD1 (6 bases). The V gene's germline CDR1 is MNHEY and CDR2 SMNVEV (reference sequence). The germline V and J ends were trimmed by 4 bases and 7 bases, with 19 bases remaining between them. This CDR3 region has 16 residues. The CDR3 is CASSSKITGGGEKLFF. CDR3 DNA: TGTGCCAGCAGTTCGAAAATTACAGGAGGGGGTGAAAAACTGTTTTTT.

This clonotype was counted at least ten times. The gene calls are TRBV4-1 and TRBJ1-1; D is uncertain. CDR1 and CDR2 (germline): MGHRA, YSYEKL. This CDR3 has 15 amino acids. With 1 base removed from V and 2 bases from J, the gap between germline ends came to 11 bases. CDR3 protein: CASSQVSATNTEAFF. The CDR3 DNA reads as TGCGCCAGCAGCCAAGTGTCGGCCACAAACACTGAAGCTTTCTTT.

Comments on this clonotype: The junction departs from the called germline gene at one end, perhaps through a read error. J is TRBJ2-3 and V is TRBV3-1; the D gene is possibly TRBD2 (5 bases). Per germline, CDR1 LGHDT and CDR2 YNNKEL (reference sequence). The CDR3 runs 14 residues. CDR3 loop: CATSRDYTTDTQYF. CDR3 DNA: TGTGCCACCAGCCGTGACTATACCACAGATACGCAGTATTTT.

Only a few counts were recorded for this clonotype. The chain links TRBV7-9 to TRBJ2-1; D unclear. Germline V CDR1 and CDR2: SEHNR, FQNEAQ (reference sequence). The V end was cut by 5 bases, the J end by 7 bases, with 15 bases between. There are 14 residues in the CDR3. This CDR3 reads CASSVIERVNEQFF. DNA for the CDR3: TGTGCCAGCAGCGTAATCGAAAGGGTAAATGAGCAGTTCTTC.

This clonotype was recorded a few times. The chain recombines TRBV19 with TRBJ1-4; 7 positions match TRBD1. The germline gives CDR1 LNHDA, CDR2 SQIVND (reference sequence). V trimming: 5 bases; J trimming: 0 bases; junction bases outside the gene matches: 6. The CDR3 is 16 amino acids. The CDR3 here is CASSPGTVATNEKLFF. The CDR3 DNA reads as TGTGCCAGTAGTCCGGGGACAGTTGCAACTAATGAAAAACTGTTTTTT.

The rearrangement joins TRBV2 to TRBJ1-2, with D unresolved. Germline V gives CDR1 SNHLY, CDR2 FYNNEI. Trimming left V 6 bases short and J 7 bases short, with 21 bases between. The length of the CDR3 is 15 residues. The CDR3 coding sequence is TGTGCCAGCAGCCGTACCCTCTTGGGGAATGGTGGCTACACCTTC. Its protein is CASSRTLLGNGGYTF.

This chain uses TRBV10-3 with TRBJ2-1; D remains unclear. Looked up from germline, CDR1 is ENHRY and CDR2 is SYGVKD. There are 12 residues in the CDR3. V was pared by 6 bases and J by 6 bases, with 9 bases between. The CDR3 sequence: CAISPYRNEQFF. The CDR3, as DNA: TGTGCCATCAGCCCTTATCGCAATGAGCAGTTCTTC.

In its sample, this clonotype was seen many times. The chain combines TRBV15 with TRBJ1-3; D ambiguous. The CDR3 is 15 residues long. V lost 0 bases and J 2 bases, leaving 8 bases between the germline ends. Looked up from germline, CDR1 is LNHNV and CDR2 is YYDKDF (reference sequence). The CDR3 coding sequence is TGTGCCACCAGCAGAGACAGAGATCCTGGAAACACCATATATTTT. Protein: CATSRDRDPGNTIYF.

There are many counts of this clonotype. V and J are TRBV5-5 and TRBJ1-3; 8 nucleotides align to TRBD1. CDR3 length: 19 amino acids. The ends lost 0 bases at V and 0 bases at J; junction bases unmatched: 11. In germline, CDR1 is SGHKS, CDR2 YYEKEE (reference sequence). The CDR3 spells CASSLEGTGGWASGNTIYF. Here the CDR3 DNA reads TGTGCCAGCAGCTTGGAGGGGACAGGTGGTTGGGCCTCTGGAAACACCATATATTTT.

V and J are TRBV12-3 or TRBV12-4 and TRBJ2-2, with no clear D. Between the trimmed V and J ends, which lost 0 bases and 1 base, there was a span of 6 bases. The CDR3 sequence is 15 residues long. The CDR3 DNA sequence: TGTGCCAGCAGTTTAGCCCACGGGAACACCGGGGAGCTGTTTTTT. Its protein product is CASSLAHGNTGELFF.

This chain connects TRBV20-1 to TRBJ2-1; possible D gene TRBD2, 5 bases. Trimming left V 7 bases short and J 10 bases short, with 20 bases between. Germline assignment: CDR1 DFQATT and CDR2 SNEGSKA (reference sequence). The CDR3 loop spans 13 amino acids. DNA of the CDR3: TGCAGTGTTGGCAGCGGCTTTCCGGGCGAGCAGTTCTTC. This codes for CSVGSGFPGEQFF.

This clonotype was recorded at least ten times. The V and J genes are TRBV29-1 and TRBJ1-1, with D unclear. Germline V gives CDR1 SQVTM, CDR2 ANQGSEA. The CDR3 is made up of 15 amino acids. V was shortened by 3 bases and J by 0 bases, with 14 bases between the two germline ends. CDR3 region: CSVDRSGSMNTEAFF. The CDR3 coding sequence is TGCAGCGTTGATAGGTCGGGTTCCATGAACACTGAAGCTTTCTTT.

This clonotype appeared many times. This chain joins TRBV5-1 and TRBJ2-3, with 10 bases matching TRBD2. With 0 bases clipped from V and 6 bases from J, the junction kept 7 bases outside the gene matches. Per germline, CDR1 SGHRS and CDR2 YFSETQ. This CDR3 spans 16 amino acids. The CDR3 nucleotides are TGCGCCAGCAGCTTGGAGAAGCGGGGGGGCGTGGATACGCAGTATTTT. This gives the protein CASSLEKRGGVDTQYF.

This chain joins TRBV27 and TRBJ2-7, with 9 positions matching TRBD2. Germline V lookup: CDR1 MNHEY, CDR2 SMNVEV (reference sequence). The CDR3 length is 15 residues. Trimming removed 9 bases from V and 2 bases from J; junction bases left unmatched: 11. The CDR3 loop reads CASRHWREGAYEQYV. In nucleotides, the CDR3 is TGTGCCAGTCGTCACTGGCGGGAGGGAGCCTACGAGCAGTACGTC.

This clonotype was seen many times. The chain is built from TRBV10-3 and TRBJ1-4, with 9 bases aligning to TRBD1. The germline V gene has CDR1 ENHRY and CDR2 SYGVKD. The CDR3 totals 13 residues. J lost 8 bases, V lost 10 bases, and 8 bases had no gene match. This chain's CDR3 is CATSRDREEKLFF. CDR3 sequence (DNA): TGTGCCACGTCCCGGGACAGGGAGGAAAAACTGTTTTTT.

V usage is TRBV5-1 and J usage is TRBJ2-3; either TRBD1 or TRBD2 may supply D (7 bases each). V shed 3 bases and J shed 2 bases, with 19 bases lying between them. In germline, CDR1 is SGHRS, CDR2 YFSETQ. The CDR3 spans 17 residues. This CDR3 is CASSWMGGTEPTDTQYF. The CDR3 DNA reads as TGCGCCAGCAGCTGGATGGGGGGGACAGAGCCCACAGATACGCAGTATTTT. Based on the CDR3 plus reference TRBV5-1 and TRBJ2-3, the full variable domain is KAGVTQTPRYLIKTRGQQVTLSCSPISGHRSVSWYQQTPGQGLQFLFEYFSETQRNKGNFPGRFSGRQFSNSRSEMNVSTLELGDSALYLCASSWMGGTEPTDTQYFGPGTRLTVL.

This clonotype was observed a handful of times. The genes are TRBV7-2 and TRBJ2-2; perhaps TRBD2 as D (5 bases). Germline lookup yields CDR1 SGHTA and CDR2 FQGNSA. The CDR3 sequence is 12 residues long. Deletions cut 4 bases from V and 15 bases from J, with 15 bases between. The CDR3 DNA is TGTGCCAGCAGCTCCGAAGGGAGAGGCATGTTTTTT. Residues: CASSSEGRGMFF.

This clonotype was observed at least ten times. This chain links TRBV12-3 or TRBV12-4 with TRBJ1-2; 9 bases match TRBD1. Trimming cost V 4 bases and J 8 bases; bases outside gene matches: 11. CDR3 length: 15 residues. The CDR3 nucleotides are TGTGCCAGCAGTTATGCACAGGGGGCGCTGCAGGGCTACACCTTC. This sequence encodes CASSYAQGALQGYTF.